This T cell receptor (beta chain) was captured by sequencing in a study of glioma-infiltrating T cells. Study at large: Sequencing aimed for about 4.5- to 11-fold coverage of about a million peripheral T cells. Study observations and caveats: Patients with low tissue-blood divergence carried a signature set of shared blood CDR3 motifs. Above-expected tissue-blood divergence occurred in all gliomas, most in low-grade ones.

The iRepertoire nested amplicon-rescue multiplex PCR amplified TCR alpha and beta CDR3s from RNA. TCRdb independently ran MiXCR on the multiplex PCR reads; one entry per CDR3 protein. The sample has 300,000 to 400,000 distinct CDR3 sequences, around 38% seen once; the top ten hold more than 10%. This clonotype was counted ten times or more. No antigen is known for it. The sequenced sample was glioma tissue, nonneoplastic brain tissue, or PBMCs (not recorded which). The receptor was isolated from a human donor with low-grade glioma or glioblastoma, undergoing nonglioma brain surgery, or in good health (not recorded which).

The CDR3 region has the DNA TGTGCCAGCAGCCCCACAGGATTCTCTGGAAACACCATATATTTT. It translates to CASSPTGFSGNTIYF. The chain uses TRBV28 and TRBJ1-3, with D possibly matching TRBD1 (5 bases). The V and J ends lost 6 bases and 0 bases respectively, with 12 bases between them. The germline gives CDR1 MDHEN, CDR2 SYDVKM. This CDR3 region has 15 residues.